Following are 8 T cell receptor beta chains from one sample sequenced in a study of cytomegalovirus exposure and HLA in healthy donors. Both 60 Vbeta primers and 13 Jbeta primers went into the PCR. Profiling relied on immunoSEQ multiplex PCR, and the TCRdb table lists in-frame clones only, not all of them. There are almost 90,000 clones in the sample; about 85% occur only once, and 6% to 7.5% lies in the top ten. The sample taken for sequencing was PBMCs. The receptor set was obtained from a man aged 40-55 years in good health and CMV-seropositive.

This clone occurred once. The V gene is TRBV28, the J gene TRBJ2-7, with 11 bases that match TRBD2. The CDR3 runs to 15 residues. In germline, CDR1 is MDHEN, CDR2 SYDVKM. V lost 3 bases to trimming and J lost 3 bases; unmatched junction nucleotides: 4. In nucleotides, the CDR3 is TGTGCCAGCAGTTTCCCCGGACTAGCGGGCTACGAGCAGTACTTC. Its protein is CASSFPGLAGYEQYF.

This clone was observed a single time. The rearrangement uses TRBV6-1 and TRBJ1-4; 7 bases map to TRBD1. Looked up from germline, CDR1 is MNHNS and CDR2 is SASEGT. Trimming removed 5 bases from V and 7 bases from J; junction bases left unmatched: 7. This CDR3 is 14 amino acids long. The CDR3 bases are TGTGCCAGCAGTCGACAGGGAGGAGGTGAAAAACTGTTTTTT. It is translated as CASSRQGGGEKLFF.

This clone came up once. The V gene is TRBV23-1, the J gene TRBJ2-5; 7 bases line up with TRBD1. TRBV23-1 is treated as an ORF (open reading frame) with a function not yet certain. The V segment lost 3 bases and the J segment 3 bases; nucleotides outside the gene matches: 7. The CDR3 sequence is 15 residues long. CDR3 in DNA: TGCGCCAGCAGTCAGCACCGGGACAGCAAAGAGACCCAGTACTTC. This encodes CASSQHRDSKETQYF.

V usage is TRBV28 and J usage is TRBJ1-5; the D gene is possibly TRBD1 (5 bases). CDR1 is MDHEN and CDR2 is SYDVKM in the germline V gene. This CDR3 has 14 residues. The germline V and J ends were trimmed by 8 bases and 2 bases, with 13 bases remaining between them. The CDR3 sequence is CASRTGGGNQPQHF. CDR3 nucleotides: TGTGCCAGCCGTACAGGTGGGGGCAATCAGCCCCAGCATTTT.

The count of this clone is one. The gene calls are TRBV30 and TRBJ2-6; TRBD1 is a possible D gene (6 bases). This CDR3 has 15 residues. Trimming took 6 bases from V and 4 from J, leaving 16 bases between them. Germline lookup yields CDR1 GTSNPN and CDR2 SVGIG (reference sequence). In DNA form, the CDR3 reads TGTGCCTGTCTCTTAGGGGGTTCAGGGGCCAACGTCCTGACTTTC. Encoded protein: CACLLGGSGANVLTF.

The chain employs TRBV5-1 and TRBJ2-2; 12 bases match TRBD2. J gave up 5 bases and V 0 bases, and 8 bases lay outside the gene matches. The CDR3 sequence is 18 residues long. CDR1 and CDR2 from the germline V gene are SGHRS and YFSETQ. Here the CDR3 reads CASSLATLAGGRTGELFF. The CDR3 coding sequence is TGCGCCAGCAGCTTGGCCACGCTAGCGGGGGGGCGTACCGGGGAGCTGTTTTTT. The full variable domain, rest sourced from reference TRBV5-1 and TRBJ2-2, is KAGVTQTPRYLIKTRGQQVTLSCSPISGHRSVSWYQQTPGQGLQFLFEYFSETQRNKGNFPGRFSGRQFSNSRSEMNVSTLELGDSALYLCASSLATLAGGRTGELFFGEGSRLTVL.

This clone was recorded only once. V usage is TRBV6-1 and J usage is TRBJ1-1; possible D gene TRBD1, 6 bases. CDR3 length: 13 amino acids. The V gene's germline CDR1 is MNHNS and CDR2 SASEGT. The CDR3 here is CASRKGGNTEAFF. The CDR3 DNA is TGTGCTTCGAGAAAAGGGGGGAACACTGAAGCTTTCTTT.

The V gene is TRBV11-3, the J gene TRBJ2-7; no definite D call. The CDR3 is made up of 11 amino acids. Germline CDR1 is SGHNT and CDR2 is YENEEA. Trimming pared 6 bases from V and 6 bases from J, leaving 9 bases between. The DNA for the CDR3 is TGTGCCAGCAGGTCCCCGGGCGAGCAGTACTTC. It translates to CASRSPGEQYF.